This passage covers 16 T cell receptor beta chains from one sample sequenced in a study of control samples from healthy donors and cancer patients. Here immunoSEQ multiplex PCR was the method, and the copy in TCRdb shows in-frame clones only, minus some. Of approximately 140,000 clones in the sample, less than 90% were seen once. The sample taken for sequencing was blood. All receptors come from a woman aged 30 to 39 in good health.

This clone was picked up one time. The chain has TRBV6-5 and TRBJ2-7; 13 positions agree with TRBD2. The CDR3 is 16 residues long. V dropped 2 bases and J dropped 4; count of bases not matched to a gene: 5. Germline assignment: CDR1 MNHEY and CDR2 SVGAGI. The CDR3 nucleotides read TGTGCCAGCAGTTACCAAGGACTAGCGGGAGTTTACGAGCAGTACTTC. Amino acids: CASSYQGLAGVYEQYF.

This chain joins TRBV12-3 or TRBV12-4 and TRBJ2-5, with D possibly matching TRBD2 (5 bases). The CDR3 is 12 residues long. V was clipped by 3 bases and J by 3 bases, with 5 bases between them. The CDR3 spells CASSLEEETQYF. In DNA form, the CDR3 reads TGTGCCAGCAGTTTGGAGGAAGAGACCCAGTACTTC.

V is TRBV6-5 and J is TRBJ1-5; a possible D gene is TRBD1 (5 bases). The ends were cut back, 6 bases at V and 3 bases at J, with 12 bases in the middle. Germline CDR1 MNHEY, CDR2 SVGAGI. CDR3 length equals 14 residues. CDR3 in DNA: TGTGCCAGCAGCCAGGGACGGAACAATCAGCCCCAGCATTTT. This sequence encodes CASSQGRNNQPQHF.

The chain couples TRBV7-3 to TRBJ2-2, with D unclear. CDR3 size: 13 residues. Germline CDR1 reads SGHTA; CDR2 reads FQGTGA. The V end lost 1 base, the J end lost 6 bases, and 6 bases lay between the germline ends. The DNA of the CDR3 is TGTGCCAGCAGCTTAAACCCCGCCGGGGAGCTGTTTTTT. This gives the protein CASSLNPAGELFF.

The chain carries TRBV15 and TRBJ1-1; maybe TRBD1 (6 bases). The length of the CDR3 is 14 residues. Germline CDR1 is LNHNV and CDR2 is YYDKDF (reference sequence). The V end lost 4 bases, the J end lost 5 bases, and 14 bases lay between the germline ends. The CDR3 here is CATSMGGLGTEAFF. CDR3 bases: TGTGCCACCAGCATGGGGGGGCTGGGGACTGAAGCTTTCTTT.

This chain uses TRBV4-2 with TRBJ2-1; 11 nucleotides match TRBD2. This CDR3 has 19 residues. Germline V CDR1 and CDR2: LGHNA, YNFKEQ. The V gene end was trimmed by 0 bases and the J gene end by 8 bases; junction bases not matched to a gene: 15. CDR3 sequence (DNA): TGTGCCAGCAGCCAAGAGTGGTCCACTAGCGGGAGTAGGTTCGATGAGCAGTTCTTC. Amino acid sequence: CASSQEWSTSGSRFDEQFF.

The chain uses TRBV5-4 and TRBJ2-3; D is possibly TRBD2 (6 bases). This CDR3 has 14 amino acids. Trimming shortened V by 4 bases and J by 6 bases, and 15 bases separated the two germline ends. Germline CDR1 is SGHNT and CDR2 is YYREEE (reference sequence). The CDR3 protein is CASSAGSSGDTQYF. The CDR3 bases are TGTGCCAGCAGCGCGGGATCGTCGGGGGATACGCAGTATTTT.

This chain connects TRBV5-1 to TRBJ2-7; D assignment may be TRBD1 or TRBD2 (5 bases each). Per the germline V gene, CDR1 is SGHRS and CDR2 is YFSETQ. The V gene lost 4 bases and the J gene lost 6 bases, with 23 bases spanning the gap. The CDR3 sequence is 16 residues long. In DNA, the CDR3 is TGCGCCAGCAGCGGGGGAATCGGACCTCCCCTCCCCGAGCAGTACTTC. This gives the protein CASSGGIGPPLPEQYF.

Written as DNA, the CDR3 is TGTGCCAGTCGACCGGGACAGGGGCCGGGGTCACCCCTCCACTTT. Translated, it gives CASRPGQGPGSPLHF. The chain combines TRBV19 with TRBJ1-6, with 10 bases matching TRBD1. V shed 8 bases and J 10 bases; nucleotides not matched to a gene: 11. The germline gives CDR1 LNHDA, CDR2 SQIVND (reference sequence). CDR3 length: 15 residues.

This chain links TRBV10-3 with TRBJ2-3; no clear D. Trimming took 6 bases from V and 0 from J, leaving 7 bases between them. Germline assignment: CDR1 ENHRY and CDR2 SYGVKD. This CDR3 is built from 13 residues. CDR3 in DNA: TGTGCCATCAGAGGCATTAGCACAGATACGCAGTATTTT. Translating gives CAIRGISTDTQYF.

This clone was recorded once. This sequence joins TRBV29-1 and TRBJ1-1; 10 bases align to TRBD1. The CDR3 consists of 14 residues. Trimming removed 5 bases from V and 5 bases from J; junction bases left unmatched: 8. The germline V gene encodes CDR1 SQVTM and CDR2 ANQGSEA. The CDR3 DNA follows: TGCAGCGTTCAACGGACAGGGGGGAGTACTGAAGCTTTCTTT. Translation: CSVQRTGGSTEAFF.

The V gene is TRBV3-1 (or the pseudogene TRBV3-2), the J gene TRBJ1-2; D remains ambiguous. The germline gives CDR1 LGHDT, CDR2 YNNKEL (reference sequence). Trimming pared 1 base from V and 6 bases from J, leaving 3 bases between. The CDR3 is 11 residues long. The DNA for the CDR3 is TGTGCCAGCAGCCAAGCAAATGGCTACACCTTC. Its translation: CASSQANGYTF.

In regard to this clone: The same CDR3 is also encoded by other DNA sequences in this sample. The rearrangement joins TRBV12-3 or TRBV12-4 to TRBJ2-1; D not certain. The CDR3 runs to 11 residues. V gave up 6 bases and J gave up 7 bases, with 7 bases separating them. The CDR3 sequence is CASSPRNEQFF. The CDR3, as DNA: TGTGCCAGCAGCCCTCGGAATGAGCAGTTCTTC.

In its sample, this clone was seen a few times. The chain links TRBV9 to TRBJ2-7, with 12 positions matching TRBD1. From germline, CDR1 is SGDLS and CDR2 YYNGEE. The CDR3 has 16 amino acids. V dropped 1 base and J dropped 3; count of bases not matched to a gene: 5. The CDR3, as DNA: TGTGCCAGCAGCGTACAGGGACAGGGGGCGTTCTACGAGCAGTACTTC. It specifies CASSVQGQGAFYEQYF.

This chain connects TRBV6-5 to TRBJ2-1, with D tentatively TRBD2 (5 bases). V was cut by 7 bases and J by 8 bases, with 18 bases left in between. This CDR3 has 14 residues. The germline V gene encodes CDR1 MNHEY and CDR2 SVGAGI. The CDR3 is CASTDKVEDDEQFF. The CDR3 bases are TGTGCCAGCACGGATAAAGTGGAGGATGATGAGCAGTTCTTC.

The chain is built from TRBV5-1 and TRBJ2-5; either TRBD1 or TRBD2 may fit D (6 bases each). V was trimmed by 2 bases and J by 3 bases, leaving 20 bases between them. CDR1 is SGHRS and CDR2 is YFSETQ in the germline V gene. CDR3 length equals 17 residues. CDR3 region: CASSLGRGPSGEETQYF. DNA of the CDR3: TGCGCCAGCAGCTTAGGCCGGGGGCCATCTGGGGAAGAGACCCAGTACTTC.